A selection of T cell receptor beta chains follows, all from one sample in a study of cytomegalovirus exposure and HLA in healthy donors. Clones were read by immunoSEQ multiplex PCR, and TCRdb kept only the in-frame ones, dropping some. The sample has about 190,000 clones, roughly 84% seen once; the top ten hold approximately 3%. The material sequenced was PBMCs. The source of these receptors is a woman aged 18-29 years in good health and CMV-seropositive. Both conserved end residues are part of each CDR3. The D gene is left open where the match is weak. Clone size is not always given. Where it is, it says once, few, many or a class for expanded clones.

D	V	size	length	J	DNA	CDR3
NA	TRBV9	NA	13	TRBJ2-2	TGTGCCAGCAGCGCCAGGGGGGCCGGGGAGCTGTTTTTT	CASSARGAGELFF
NA	TRBV29-1	NA	12	TRBJ2-1	TGCAGCGTTGGGGCAGGCTACAATGAGCAGTTCTTC	CSVGAGYNEQFF
NA	TRBV28	NA	16	TRBJ1-3	TGTGCCAGCAGTTTGAGCGTAGGGAGTTCTGGAAACACCATATATTTT	CASSLSVGSSGNTIYF
NA	TRBV2	NA	14	TRBJ2-6	TGTGCCAGCAAGGAGGGATCTGGGGCCAACGTCCTGACTTTC	CASKEGSGANVLTF
NA	TRBV9	once	13	TRBJ2-1	TGTGCCAGCAGCGTATGGGGGGAGGATGAGCAGTTCTTC	CASSVWGEDEQFF
TRBD2	TRBV4-1	few	17	TRBJ2-2	TGCGCCAGCAGCCAAGATCGACTAGCGGGGGAAACCGGGGAGCTGTTTTTT	CASSQDRLAGETGELFF
NA	TRBV27	NA	16	TRBJ2-5	TGTGCCAGCAGTTTGTGGGCAGGGCGACGGCAAGAGACCCAGTACTTC	CASSLWAGRRQETQYF
NA	TRBV18	NA	14	TRBJ2-1	TGTGCCTCTCGCCCTGGGGGGACCGACAATGAGCAGTTCTTC	CASRPGGTDNEQFF
NA	TRBV14	NA	14	TRBJ1-4	TGTGCCAGCAGCCAAGCCCCCAGGGATGAAAAACTGTTTTTT	CASSQAPRDEKLFF
TRBD1	TRBV9	once	12	TRBJ2-1	TGTGCCAGCAGCGGACAGGGGAATGAGCAGTTCTTC	CASSGQGNEQFF
NA	TRBV10-3	NA	16	TRBJ2-7	TGTGCCATCAGTGAGTCGAATCCCCCGGGGGCCTACGAGCAGTACTTC	CAISESNPPGAYEQYF
NA	TRBV7-2	NA	14	TRBJ1-5	TGTGCCAGCAGCAAAGGGGGAATCCAACAGCCCCAGCATTTT	CASSKGGIQQPQHF
NA	TRBV4-2	NA	16	TRBJ2-3	TGTGCCAGCAGCCAAGGGTGGGGCGGGGCCACAGATACGCAGTATTTT	CASSQGWGGATDTQYF
TRBD2	TRBV18	NA	16	TRBJ2-2	TGTGCCAGCTCACCCAAAAGCGGGGGGACAACCGGGGAGCTGTTTTTT	CASSPKSGGTTGELFF
TRBD1	TRBV6-1	few	14	TRBJ2-7	TGTGCCAGCAGTGGTTCCGGGACAGGGTACGAGCAGTACTTC	CASSGSGTGYEQYF